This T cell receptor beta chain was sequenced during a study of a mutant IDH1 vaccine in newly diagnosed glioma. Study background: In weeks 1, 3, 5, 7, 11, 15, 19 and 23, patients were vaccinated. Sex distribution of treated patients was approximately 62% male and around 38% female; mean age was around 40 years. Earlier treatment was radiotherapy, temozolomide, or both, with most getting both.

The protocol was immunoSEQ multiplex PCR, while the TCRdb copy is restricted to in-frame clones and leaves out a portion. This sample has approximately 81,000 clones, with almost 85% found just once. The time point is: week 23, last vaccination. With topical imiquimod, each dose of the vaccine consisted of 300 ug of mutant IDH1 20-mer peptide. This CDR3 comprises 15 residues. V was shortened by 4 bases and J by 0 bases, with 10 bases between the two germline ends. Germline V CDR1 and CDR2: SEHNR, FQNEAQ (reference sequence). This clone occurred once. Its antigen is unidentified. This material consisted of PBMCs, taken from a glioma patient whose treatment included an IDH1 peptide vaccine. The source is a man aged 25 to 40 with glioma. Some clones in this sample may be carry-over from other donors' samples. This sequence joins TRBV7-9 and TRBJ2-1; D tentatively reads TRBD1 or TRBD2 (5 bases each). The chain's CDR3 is CASSSGAPSYNEQFF. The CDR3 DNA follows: TGTGCCAGCAGCTCCGGGGCGCCCTCCTACAATGAGCAGTTCTTC.